The 20 T cell receptor beta chains given below trace back to one sample, sequenced in a study of Ad26.COV2.S vaccination and SARS-CoV-2 variants (dated by TCRdb to the early 2020s). Explained via the paper, the treatment or condition label denotes: 15 to 20 received Ad26.COV2.S at low or high dose, single or two shots; about 5 received placebo; per-sample allocation not given. For vaccine and placebo recipients, repertoires were sequenced using samples collected on day 63 after the first injection. The library was made by the immunoSEQ multiplex PCR assay. The immuneACCESS repertoire file appears here via TCRdb, limited to in-frame rearrangements. These files lack a portion of the clones; in checked studies, under half of the deficit traces to unresolved V genes, and the cause of the others is not known. In all, the sample holds some 390,000 clones, and approximately 91% of those were seen once. Jointly, the top ten make up about 1.9% of the sample.

The sequenced sample was peripheral blood, obtained in a trial of Ad26.COV2.S vaccine versus placebo. Receptors were obtained from a person aged 18-60 years who received the Ad26.COV2.S COVID-19 vaccine or a placebo.

The rearrangement joins TRBV6-1 to TRBJ2-3; 7 bases agree with TRBD1. V gave up 2 bases and J gave up 2 bases; unmatched junction bases: 10. CDR1 MNHNS and CDR2 SASEGT come from the germline V gene. CDR3 length equals 17 residues. The CDR3 DNA reads TGTGCCAGCAGTGAATTGGCAGGGGGTATCGTCACAGATACGCAGTATTTT. Amino acids: CASSELAGGIVTDTQYF.

V gene TRBV28 combines with J gene TRBJ1-5; no clear D. Germline CDR1 MDHEN, CDR2 SYDVKM. The CDR3 is 16 residues long. V was trimmed by 5 bases and J by 2 bases, leaving 16 bases between them. This chain's CDR3 is CASSPLLGGGNQPQHF. CDR3 in DNA: TGTGCCAGCAGTCCTTTGCTAGGAGGTGGCAATCAGCCCCAGCATTTT.

This clone occurred once. In DNA form, the CDR3 reads TGCGCCAGCAGCCCGAGGGAGTCAGGGGTTGGATCCTACGAGCAGTACTTC. Amino acid sequence: CASSPRESGVGSYEQYF. The V gene is TRBV5-1, the J gene TRBJ2-7, with D tentatively TRBD1 (6 bases). The germline gives CDR1 SGHRS, CDR2 YFSETQ. Trimming pared 4 bases from V and 1 base from J, leaving 21 bases between. This CDR3 has 17 residues.

The rearrangement links TRBV27 to TRBJ1-1; weak D call: TRBD1 (6 bases). Germline V gene sequence: CDR1 MNHEY, CDR2 SMNVEV (reference sequence). This CDR3 comprises 14 residues. V shed 5 bases and J shed 1 base, with 11 bases lying between them. The CDR3 DNA reads TGTGCCAGCAGTCTACTCAGGGGGAACACTGAAGCTTTCTTT. Encoded protein: CASSLLRGNTEAFF.

This chain uses TRBV21-1 with TRBJ1-1. TRBV21-1 corresponds to a pseudogene. The CDR3 extends over 16 amino acids. The CDR3 coding sequence is TGTGCCAGCACCTTTCGAGAGGACGGAGGTTATACTGAAGCTTTCTTT. Translated, it gives CASTFREDGGYTEAFF.

This clone was picked up one time. The rearrangement joins TRBV2 to TRBJ1-4; D may be TRBD1 (6 bases). This CDR3 has 16 residues. Trimming pared 4 bases from V and 3 bases from J, leaving 15 bases between. The germline V gene has CDR1 SNHLY and CDR2 FYNNEI. CDR3 DNA sequence: TGTGCCAGCAGTGTAGGTTTAGGGGGTGCTAATGAAAAACTGTTTTTT. The encoded protein is CASSVGLGGANEKLFF.

The V call is TRBV27, the J call TRBJ1-2, with D perhaps matching TRBD1 (6 bases). Germline loops: CDR1 MNHEY, CDR2 SMNVEV (reference sequence). The V and J ends lost 7 bases and 5 bases respectively, with 20 bases between them. The CDR3 contains 15 residues. Here the CDR3 reads CASNRRGGAGYGYTF. In DNA, the CDR3 is TGTGCCAGCAACCGGAGGGGGGGCGCAGGATATGGCTACACCTTC.

This clone was seen only a few times. The V and J genes are TRBV6-4 and TRBJ1-6, with 7 bases fitting TRBD1. The germline CDR1 and CDR2 sequences are MRHNA and SNTAGT. Losses at the gene ends were 3 bases for V and 9 bases for J; bases not matched to a gene: 8. The CDR3 runs 15 residues. The CDR3 protein is CASSEMGQFSSPLHF. CDR3 in DNA: TGTGCCAGCAGTGAAATGGGACAGTTTAGTTCACCCCTCCACTTT.

The rearrangement joins TRBV12-3 or TRBV12-4 to TRBJ1-1, with D possibly matching TRBD1 (5 bases). The ends were cut back, 7 bases at V and 6 bases at J, with 9 bases in the middle. CDR3 length: 11 amino acids. The CDR3 sequence: CASNRGPEAFF. Here the CDR3 DNA reads TGTGCCAGCAACCGGGGCCCTGAAGCTTTCTTT.

The chain has TRBV7-8 and TRBJ1-1; tentative D call: TRBD1 (6 bases). Germline CDR1 is SGHVS and CDR2 is FQNEAQ. CDR3 length: 13 amino acids. V was cut by 8 bases and J by 4 bases, with 14 bases left in between. CDR3 residues: CASSWGGGTEAFF. The CDR3 DNA reads as TGTGCCAGCTCCTGGGGGGGCGGCACTGAAGCTTTCTTT. Drawing the rest from reference TRBV7-8 and TRBJ1-1, the complete variable domain is GAGVSQSPRYKVAKRGQDVALRCDPISGHVSLFWYQQALGQGPEFLTYFQNEAQLDKSGLPSDRFFAERPEGSVSTLKIQRTQQEDSAVYLCASSWGGGTEAFFGQGTRLTVV.

The V and J genes are TRBV18 and TRBJ1-4; no definite D call. This CDR3 has 16 residues. Germline CDR1 is KGHSH and CDR2 is LQKENI. V gave up 6 bases and J gave up 0 bases, with 14 bases separating them. CDR3 protein: CASSHLSGATNEKLFF. CDR3 nucleotide sequence: TGTGCCAGCTCGCACCTATCAGGTGCAACTAATGAAAAACTGTTTTTT.

The table lists this clone with a count of one. The rearrangement joins TRBV7-8 to TRBJ2-3; D might be TRBD1 (6 bases). V was clipped by 1 base and J by 1 base, with 6 bases between them. Germline values: CDR1 SGHVS, CDR2 FQNEAQ. This CDR3 is 14 amino acids long. This chain's CDR3 is CASSLEGGTDTQYF. CDR3 nucleotides: TGTGCCAGCAGCTTAGAGGGGGGCACAGATACGCAGTATTTT.

The rearrangement joins TRBV28 to TRBJ2-1; 7 bases map to TRBD2. With 4 bases clipped from V and 4 bases from J, the junction kept 13 bases outside the gene matches. Germline V gene lookup returns CDR1 MDHEN and CDR2 SYDVKM. This CDR3 spans 17 amino acids. The CDR3 coding sequence is TGTGCCAGCAGTTCCGGGGGAGCGGGATCTGGTTACAATGAGCAGTTCTTC. Translated, it gives CASSSGGAGSGYNEQFF.

V usage is TRBV19 and J usage is TRBJ2-1, with 7 bases matching TRBD2. This CDR3 region has 15 residues. From germline, CDR1 is LNHDA and CDR2 SQIVND (reference sequence). V lost 7 bases to trimming and J lost 3 bases; unmatched junction nucleotides: 9. In DNA form, the CDR3 reads TGTGCCAGTAAGGCTGTAAAGCGGGACTACAATGAGCAGTTCTTC. It encodes CASKAVKRDYNEQFF.

The CDR3: CASSDHRTGELFF. CDR3 DNA: TGTGCCAGCAGTGACCATCGCACCGGGGAGCTGTTTTTT. The chain uses TRBV25-1 and TRBJ2-2, with D hard to call. The V end lost 3 bases, the J end lost 4 bases, and 6 bases lay between the germline ends. In germline, CDR1 is MGHDK, CDR2 SYGVNS. This CDR3 comprises 13 residues.

This clone showed up just once. V usage is TRBV7-2 and J usage is TRBJ2-1; D may be TRBD2 (6 bases). There are 15 residues in the CDR3. V was trimmed by 5 bases and J by 2 bases, leaving 13 bases between them. Germline assignment: CDR1 SGHTA and CDR2 FQGNSA. This chain's CDR3 is CASSPEPGAYNEQFF. The CDR3 DNA sequence: TGTGCCAGCAGCCCAGAGCCGGGAGCCTACAATGAGCAGTTCTTC. Drawing the rest from reference TRBV7-2 and TRBJ2-1, the complete variable domain is GAGVSQSPSNKVTEKGKDVELRCDPISGHTALYWYRQSLGQGLEFLIYFQGNSAPDKSGLPSDRFSAERTGGSVSTLTIQRTQQEDSAVYLCASSPEPGAYNEQFFGPGTRLTVL.

The sample holds one count of this clone. The chain recombines TRBV27 with TRBJ2-5; TRBD2 matches at 10 bases. There are 16 residues in the CDR3. Looked up from germline, CDR1 is MNHEY and CDR2 is SMNVEV (reference sequence). Trimming at V came to 2 bases and at J to 4 bases, leaving 7 bases not matched to a gene. As DNA, the CDR3 is TGTGCCAGCAGTTTACGGCTAGCGGGAGCTTCAGAGACCCAGTACTTC. Residues: CASSLRLAGASETQYF.

The chain uses TRBV5-1 and TRBJ2-7; perhaps TRBD1 as D (6 bases). V was pared by 0 bases and J by 7 bases, with 8 bases between. The CDR3 has 12 amino acids. In germline, CDR1 is SGHRS, CDR2 YFSETQ. CDR3: CASSLDREEQYF. In DNA, the CDR3 is TGCGCCAGCAGCTTGGACAGGGAGGAGCAGTACTTC.

In this sample, this clone turned up a few times. V gene TRBV28 combines with J gene TRBJ1-6; maybe TRBD1 (6 bases). The V gene's germline CDR1 is MDHEN and CDR2 SYDVKM. V lost 7 bases to trimming and J lost 7 bases, with 17 bases between them. CDR3 length equals 15 residues. CDR3 DNA sequence: TGTGCCAGCACGGGCGGCAGGGGAAAGAATTCACCCCTCCACTTT. Residues: CASTGGRGKNSPLHF.

CDR3 bases: TGCGCCAGCAGCCAAGATCAGACAGGGTGGGAGGGCTACACCTTC. It specifies CASSQDQTGWEGYTF. This chain connects TRBV4-1 to TRBJ1-2, with 7 bases identical to TRBD1. With 0 bases clipped from V and 8 bases from J, the junction kept 9 bases outside the gene matches. CDR1 and CDR2 (germline): MGHRA, YSYEKL. The CDR3 is 15 residues long.